This is a list of T cell receptor beta chains from one sample in a study of radiation and T cells in renal cell carcinoma. The assay was immunoSEQ multiplex PCR, and TCRdb's table has in-frame clones only and misses some. The table lists about 61,000 clones, 65% to 85% of them singletons, with roughly 8% in the top ten. The source material was blood, sampled from a patient whose treatment included radiotherapy and nephrectomy. The receptors were gathered from a man in his fifties or sixties with renal cell carcinoma. The CDR3 runs from the conserved cysteine through the conserved F or W.

CDR3 protein	V gene	J gene
CASSLVPAAYNEQFF	TRBV5-6	TRBJ2-1
CACDRESQETQYF	TRBV30	TRBJ2-5
CASRIRTVNNSPLHF	TRBV6-5	TRBJ1-6
CASSGTEAFF	TRBV4-3	TRBJ1-1
CASRPGANEKLFF	TRBV11-2	TRBJ1-4
CASSIDNLAYSNQPQHF	TRBV19	TRBJ1-5
CASSPARRDKETQYF	TRBV28	TRBJ2-5
CASSDYGLANYGYTF	TRBV2	TRBJ1-2
CASRRGLNYGYTF	TRBV2	TRBJ1-2
CASIRGGSTDTQYF	TRBV5-5	TRBJ2-3
CSVGAAKGSGYNEQFF	TRBV29-1	TRBJ2-1
CASSLEDIQYF	TRBV11-3	TRBJ2-4
CATTGGVGNEKLFF	TRBV7-9	TRBJ1-4
CASSSRGQGANEKLFF	TRBV27	TRBJ1-4
CASGETNRDSIDEQFF	TRBV27	TRBJ2-1
CASSLEVGAEAFF	TRBV7-9	TRBJ1-1
CASSYGFGTDEAFF	TRBV6-6	TRBJ1-1
CASSYSSGTDNSPLHF	TRBV6-6	TRBJ1-6
CASSVDPGGATGELFF	TRBV9	TRBJ2-2
CAISESAGEGNIQYF	TRBV10-3	TRBJ2-4
CASSVAGGRAQETQYF	TRBV9	TRBJ2-5
CASSQDTLTYEQYF	TRBV5-5	TRBJ2-7
CASSVLGNTEAFF	TRBV2	TRBJ1-1
CASSSNRGNYGYTF	TRBV6-6	TRBJ1-2
CASSSETSGGEQFF	TRBV9	TRBJ2-1
CAWSVNLGDTQYF	TRBV30	TRBJ2-3
CASSPDLNTEAFF	TRBV19	TRBJ1-1
CASSIARTSGTGELFF	TRBV19	TRBJ2-2
CASSQEGLIGNTIYF	TRBV4-1	TRBJ1-3
CASQSPGTRSEQYF	TRBV2	TRBJ2-7
CAISKAGGQADTQYF	TRBV10-3	TRBJ2-3
CASSIVVQTQETQYF	TRBV19	TRBJ2-5
CASSYRQGVEETQYF	TRBV9	TRBJ2-5
CACNLPGQGAEETQYF	TRBV30	TRBJ2-5
CAISETGDRDGYTF	TRBV10-3	TRBJ1-2
CASSLGGGRETQYF	TRBV5-5	TRBJ2-5
CASSRKTGGNQPQHF	TRBV25-1	TRBJ1-5
CSVEGPTGPFGEGYTF	TRBV29-1	TRBJ1-2
CASSTGHTDTQYF	TRBV7-6	TRBJ2-3
CASSDGREVNGYTF	TRBV6-4	TRBJ1-2
CASSLESPRTEAFF	TRBV13	TRBJ1-1
CASSPSSGDYGYTF	TRBV9	TRBJ1-2
CATSYTGQGDGYTF	TRBV15	TRBJ1-2